Each of the 5 T cell receptor beta chains below was sequenced from the same sample in a study of shared clonotypes between healthy human individuals. Naive CD8 cells, CD45RO-negative and positively selected for CCR7, excluded terminally differentiated effector memory CD45RA+ cells. Measured with immunoSEQ multiplex PCR; TCRdb has only the in-frame clones, and not every one. The sample carries some 2,000,000 clones, about 95% recorded once. What was sequenced was naive CD8+ T cells sorted from blood. Source of these receptors: a man in his late teens or twenties in good health.

Regarding this clone: Compared with germline, one end of the junction differs, possibly owing to a read error. V is TRBV7-7 and J is TRBJ2-5, with 7 bases identical to TRBD2. The CDR3 spans 16 residues. Germline CDR1 and CDR2: SSHAT and FNYEAQ (reference sequence). This CDR3 is CASSLYPSGGQETQYF. The CDR3 DNA sequence: TGTGCTAGCAGCTTATACCCTTCGGGGGGCCAAGAGACCCAGTACTTC.

The chain is built from TRBV11-2 and TRBJ1-2; 12 positions agree with TRBD1. The length of the CDR3 is 18 residues. V was clipped by 5 bases and J by 3 bases; unmatched bases: 13. CDR1 is SGHAT, CDR2 FQNNGV, per germline. This CDR3 reads CASSGLRGQGALDYGYTF. CDR3 coding DNA: TGTGCCAGCAGCGGACTTAGGGGACAGGGGGCGTTGGACTATGGCTACACCTTC.

The sample holds one count of this clone. The rearrangement joins TRBV2 to TRBJ2-3; D is uncertain. V was cut by 3 bases and J by 6 bases, with 7 bases left in between. This CDR3 contains 12 residues. In germline, CDR1 is SNHLY, CDR2 FYNNEI. The DNA for the CDR3 is TGTGCCAGCAGTGAGTGGGGTGATACGCAGTATTTT. Encoded protein: CASSEWGDTQYF.

Of note for this clone: The same CDR3 can be traced to other DNA sequences in this sample. The rearrangement uses TRBV5-6 and TRBJ2-7; D is perhaps TRBD2 (6 bases). This CDR3 is 14 amino acids long. Trimming cost V 2 bases and J 1 base, with 10 bases left between them. Germline values: CDR1 SGHDT, CDR2 YYEEEE. The CDR3 here is CASSFGAGSYEQYF. The CDR3, as DNA: TGTGCCAGCAGCTTCGGGGCGGGGTCCTACGAGCAGTACTTC.

The chain carries TRBV9 and TRBJ2-7; TRBD2 matches at 11 bases. CDR3 length: 19 amino acids. Germline values: CDR1 SGDLS, CDR2 YYNGEE. V shed 4 bases, J shed 3 bases, and the junction held 18 bases outside the gene matches. The CDR3 nucleotides read TGTGCCAGCAGCTCCCGCGCCGGGACTAGCGGACTTGATATCTACGAGCAGTACTTC. Its translation is CASSSRAGTSGLDIYEQYF. Variable domain in full (rest from reference TRBV9 and TRBJ2-7): DSGVTQTPKHLITATGQRVTLRCSPRSGDLSVYWYQQSLDQGLQFLIQYYNGEERAKGNILERFSAQQFPDLHSELNLSSLELGDSALYFCASSSRAGTSGLDIYEQYFGPGTRLTVT.